This T cell receptor beta chain was sequenced in a study of blood T cell repertoires in COVID-19. About the research overall: Acute-phase and convalescent COVID-19 samples originated in the United States, Italy and Spain. T cells, B-cell-depleted T cells, or PBMCs provided the cDNA or gDNA that served as material.

With V trimmed by 4 bases and J by 3 bases, 5 bases remained unmatched. CDR3 length equals 16 residues. Germline-derived CDR1 and CDR2 are SGDLS and YYNGEE. Authors' data handling: Estimates of nucleated cell counts were drawn from the amplification of reference gene primers. Sequencing used immunoSEQ multiplex PCR; TCRdb keeps in-frame clones, though not all of them. The DNA was the basis for D and trimming; V, J and clone size are from that table. Counted here are 400,000 to 550,000 clones, around nine tenths occurring once; the ten biggest clones make up around 4.5%. Only one count was recorded for this clone.

Sequenced input: peripheral blood. The chain employs TRBV9 and TRBJ2-4, with 12 bases aligning to TRBD2. The sequence was collected from a woman aged 25 to 39 with acute or convalescent COVID-19. The CDR3 spells CASSPSGGAGKNIQYF. The CDR3 DNA sequence: TGTGCCAGCAGCCCTAGCGGGGGGGCTGGCAAAAACATTCAGTACTTC.